The 13 T cell receptor beta chains listed next were all sequenced from one sample in a study of T cell responses to AZD1222 COVID-19 vaccine. The method was immunoSEQ multiplex PCR; TCRdb's version includes in-frame clones alone and lacks a portion of them. The sample has 100,000 or so clones, around 90% seen once. Sample: peripheral blood, taken on day 0 of AZD1222 vaccination. The source of these receptors is an adult in good health.

The chain has TRBV27 and TRBJ2-1, with TRBD2 identical over 10 bases. J lost 6 bases, V lost 3 bases, and 8 bases had no gene match. The CDR3 spans 16 residues. CDR1 is MNHEY and CDR2 is SMNVEV in the germline V gene (reference sequence). CDR3 sequence (DNA): TGTGCCAGCAGTTTGGGACGACTAGCGGGCCTCAATGAGCAGTTCTTC. Translated, it gives CASSLGRLAGLNEQFF.

This CDR3 reads CSVVEDQETQYF. The CDR3 DNA reads as TGCAGCGTTGTTGAGGATCAAGAGACCCAGTACTTC. The chain recombines TRBV29-1 with TRBJ2-5; no clear D gene. V gave up 4 bases and J gave up 2 bases, with 8 bases separating them. The length of the CDR3 is 12 residues. Germline V lookup: CDR1 SQVTM, CDR2 ANQGSEA.

This clone has a single count. The chain recombines TRBV19 with TRBJ1-6; perhaps TRBD1 as D (6 bases). V was shortened by 11 bases and J by 0 bases, with 14 bases between the two germline ends. Germline assignment: CDR1 LNHDA and CDR2 SQIVND (reference sequence). The CDR3 consists of 15 residues. CDR3 residues: CAFRGGSSYNSPLHF. The CDR3, as DNA: TGTGCCTTTAGGGGGGGTAGCTCCTATAATTCACCCCTCCACTTT.

The chain recombines TRBV11-2 with TRBJ2-2, with D perhaps TRBD1 (5 bases). Trimming shortened V by 4 bases and J by 4 bases, and 7 bases separated the two germline ends. This CDR3 contains 13 residues. Germline CDR1 reads SGHAT; CDR2 reads FQNNGV. CDR3 region: CASSYRPTGELFF. The CDR3 bases are TGTGCCAGCAGCTACAGGCCCACCGGGGAGCTGTTTTTT.

The chain carries TRBV3-1 (or the pseudogene TRBV3-2) and TRBJ1-2; no firm D call. The CDR3 has 12 amino acids. V lost 1 base and J lost 8, with 8 bases in between. The germline gives CDR1 LGHDT, CDR2 YNNKEL (reference sequence). In DNA form, the CDR3 reads TGTGCCAGCAGCCAAGGGCGGAGGGGCTACACCTTC. It encodes CASSQGRRGYTF.

This clone was observed once. This rearrangement joins TRBV19 to TRBJ2-1, with D possibly being TRBD2 (7 bases). This CDR3 region has 14 residues. The V gene lost 8 bases and the J gene lost 8 bases, with 19 bases spanning the gap. Germline loops: CDR1 LNHDA, CDR2 SQIVND (reference sequence). The CDR3 coding sequence is TGTGCCAGTTCGCCTACAGGGAGGGGGTATGAGCAGTTCTTC. This gives the protein CASSPTGRGYEQFF.

This chain connects TRBV28 to TRBJ2-7, with 8 nucleotides matching TRBD1. The germline V gene has CDR1 MDHEN and CDR2 SYDVKM. Germline trimming cut 7 bases from V and 1 base from J; bases unmatched to any gene: 6. This CDR3 has 14 residues. In DNA form, the CDR3 reads TGTGCCAGCAACCCCCGGGACAGGTCCTACGAGCAGTACTTC. This encodes CASNPRDRSYEQYF.

This chain uses TRBV29-1 with TRBJ2-1; 9 bases map to TRBD2. CDR3 size: 14 residues. Trimming cost V 6 bases and J 13 bases; bases outside gene matches: 16. Germline values: CDR1 SQVTM, CDR2 ANQGSEA. The CDR3 reads CSVGGRLAVLQQFF. CDR3 bases: TGCAGCGTCGGGGGGAGACTAGCGGTCTTACAACAGTTCTTC.

This chain connects TRBV5-6 to TRBJ2-7, with D possibly TRBD1 on 5 matching bases. Trimming removed 3 bases at V and 5 bases at J, with 9 bases between. The germline gives CDR1 SGHDT, CDR2 YYEEEE. CDR3 length: 12 amino acids. This chain's CDR3 is CASSSGIHEQYF. Written as DNA, the CDR3 is TGTGCCAGCAGCTCAGGGATCCACGAGCAGTACTTC.

The rearrangement links TRBV10-1 to TRBJ2-1, with D uncertain. Germline assignment: CDR1 WNHNN and CDR2 SYGVQD (reference sequence). The CDR3 spans 16 residues. V was cut by 4 bases and J by 0 bases, with 13 bases left in between. DNA of the CDR3: TGCGCCAGCAGTGCGGCTCTGGCGAGCTCCTACAATGAGCAGTTCTTC. Translating it yields CASSAALASSYNEQFF.

This CDR3 is CASSEDRGGKLFF. The CDR3 DNA follows: TGTGCCAGCAGTGAAGACAGGGGCGGAAAACTGTTTTTT. This chain connects TRBV6-1 to TRBJ1-4; 7 bases fit TRBD1. J lost 10 bases, V lost 1 base, and 3 bases had no gene match. The CDR3 loop spans 13 amino acids. In germline, CDR1 is MNHNS, CDR2 SASEGT.

The chain carries TRBV11-1 and TRBJ1-1, with D uncertain. Germline CDR1 and CDR2: SGHAT and FQDESV (reference sequence). Trimming cost V 1 base and J 6 bases, with 12 bases left between them. The CDR3 has 14 residues. The DNA for the CDR3 is TGTGCCAGCAGCTTAGTGGGGATGGATTCTGAAGCTTTCTTT. It encodes CASSLVGMDSEAFF.

V and J are TRBV27 and TRBJ2-1, with TRBD2 identical over 9 bases. CDR1 and CDR2 (germline): MNHEY, SMNVEV (reference sequence). V was clipped by 5 bases and J by 8 bases; unmatched bases: 4. The CDR3 length is 13 residues. DNA for the CDR3: TGTGCCAGCAGTGCGCGGGAGGGCGATGAGCAGTTCTTC. Translation gives CASSAREGDEQFF.